One T cell receptor (beta chain) is described in this entry. This sample stems from a study of PD-L1 blockade in urothelial cancer. Clones were read by immunoSEQ multiplex PCR, and TCRdb kept only the in-frame ones, dropping some. The sample yields over 45,000 clones, about 82% seen once. The time point is: pretreatment peripheral blood. The clonotype comes from a man in his sixties with urothelial cancer. Specimen: PBMCs, collected around atezolizumab (anti-PD-L1) treatment.

Written as DNA, the CDR3 is TGCGCCAGCAGCCCACAAACCCTGGCGGTGAACACTGAAGCTTTCTTT. Protein sequence: CASSPQTLAVNTEAFF. The chain recombines TRBV5-1 with TRBJ1-1, with unresolved D. Germline loops: CDR1 SGHRS, CDR2 YFSETQ. V was trimmed by 4 bases and J by 0 bases, leaving 16 bases between them. CDR3 size: 16 residues.